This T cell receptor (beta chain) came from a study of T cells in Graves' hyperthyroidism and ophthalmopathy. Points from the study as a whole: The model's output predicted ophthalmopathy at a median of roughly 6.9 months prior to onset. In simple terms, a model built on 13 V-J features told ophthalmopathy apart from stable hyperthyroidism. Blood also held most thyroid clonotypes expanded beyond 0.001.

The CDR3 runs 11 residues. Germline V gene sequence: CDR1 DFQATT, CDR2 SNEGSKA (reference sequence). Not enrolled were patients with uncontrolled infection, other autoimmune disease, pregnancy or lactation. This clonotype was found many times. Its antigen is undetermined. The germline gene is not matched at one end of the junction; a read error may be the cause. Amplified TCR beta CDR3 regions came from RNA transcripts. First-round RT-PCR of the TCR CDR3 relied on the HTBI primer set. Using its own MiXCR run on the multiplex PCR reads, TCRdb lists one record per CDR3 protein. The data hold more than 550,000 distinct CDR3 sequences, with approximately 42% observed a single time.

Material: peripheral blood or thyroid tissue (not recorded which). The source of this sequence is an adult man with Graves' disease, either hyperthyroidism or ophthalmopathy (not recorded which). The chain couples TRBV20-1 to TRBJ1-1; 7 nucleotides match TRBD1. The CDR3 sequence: CSASRQGVVAF. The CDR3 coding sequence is TGCAGTGCTAGTCGACAGGGAGTAGTCGCCTTT.